This section outlines one T cell receptor (beta chain) sequence together with its context. This clone's antigen is unknown. It has no much larger one-base neighbor in the sample; base qualities were not kept. The germline V gene supplies CDR1 MGHRA and CDR2 YSYEKL. The CDR3 goes from the cysteine to the phenylalanine over 14 residues. The only DNA kept is the CDR3, 42 bases in frame from the first base. Trimming costs V 1 base and J 4 bases, and their ends lie 11 bases apart. These data belong to a study of technical replicates of blood from a handful of donors (dated by TCRdb to about 2017). The library was built by means of the immunoSEQ multiplex PCR assay. The table was pulled from immuneACCESS by TCRdb, which kept in-frame rearrangements only. Such tables lose some clones; where checked, under half of the loss comes from unresolved V genes, and the rest has no known cause. Here the sample has 55,000 to 65,000 clones; 97% occur a single time. Together, the top ten hold 0.19% of the sample.

Sequencing used T cells isolated from PBMCs. The chain joins TRBV4-1 to TRBJ2-7, with a tentative D gene TRBD1 over 6 matching bases. This sequence was found in a human donor in good health. The CDR3 has the sequence CASSQAQQGYEQYF. The sequence in DNA is TGCGCCAGCAGCCAAGCTCAACAGGGATACGAGCAGTACTTC.